The source of this TCR beta chain is a study of T cells in Graves' hyperthyroidism and ophthalmopathy (dated by TCRdb to the late 2010s). Regarding the research as a whole: Peripheral blood was collected at initial diagnosis, before any treatment. To identify TCR V-J signatures that set the groups apart, the researchers used a discovery cohort of roughly 100 patients, made up of around 40 with Graves' ophthalmopathy and 57 with stable Graves' hyperthyroidism. Prospective prediction of ophthalmopathy was tested in an independent validation cohort consisting of roughly 19 hyperthyroidism patients and around 16 patients who later progressed to ophthalmopathy. For training and testing, the approximately 97 patients in the discovery cohort were randomly divided in a 7:3 ratio. In addition, the study compared T-cell repertoires in thyroid tissue and in blood from 6 or 7 Graves' hyperthyroidism patients. After blood sampling, hyperthyroidism patients were treated with methimazole at a starting dose of 30 mg daily, and ophthalmopathy patients were treated with high-dose intravenous methylprednisolone. According to the paper, TCR Vbeta CDR3 sequencing was carried out on approximately 140 peripheral blood samples, which came from approximately 41 ophthalmopathy, around 74 hyperthyroidism and about 17 progressor patients.

Graves' hyperthyroidism was defined as stable when no progression to ophthalmopathy occurred over 18 months of follow-up. The hyperthyroidism patients were between 18 and 65 years old and newly diagnosed, with a disease duration of less than 2 months. Exclusion was applied to patients with uncontrolled infections, other autoimmune diseases, pregnancy or lactation. Diagnoses relied on clinical symptoms, serum thyroxine and TRAb, thyroid ultrasound and orbital computed tomography. Ficoll-Paque density gradient centrifugation was used to isolate PBMCs from about 10 ml of fresh peripheral blood. Trizol reagent was used to extract total RNA, and RNA quality was then checked on an Agilent 2100 Bioanalyzer. The table lists this clonotype with many counts. What antigen it recognizes has not been identified. Per-base quality was not reported, and no clone a single base away is much larger than it. Amplification of TCR beta CDR3 regions was carried out from RNA transcripts. The TCR CDR3 was subjected to a first round of RT-PCR using the HTBI primer set and the Qiagen OneStep RT-PCR kit. The libraries were constructed in a second round of multiplex PCR and then size-selected and purified. Sequencing of the libraries was done on an Illumina HiSeq2000 using paired-end 100 bp reads. Turning to the authors' computational methods: SOAPnuke was used to process the raw data, throwing out any read that contained adapters or uncalled bases, had a mean Phred below 15, or lacked an exact constant-primer or identifier match. High-quality paired reads were merged using COPE v1.2.5, and each unique nucleotide sequence was defined as a clonotype. MiTCR v1.1 was used to align the clonotypes against IMGT TRBV, TRBD and TRBJ reference segments. Only V-J combinations with frequency above 0.0001, covering 99% to 99.2% of repertoires, were analysed. The TCS score was defined as F50 (clonal expansion) divided by E x V (chaos), with BLOSUM62-based TCRdist calculated between CDR3 peptides within each V-J. Welch's t-statistics and random forest reduced just over 500 V-J features to about 13, which were used in a naive Bayes classifier (R e1071). TCRdb ran its own pipeline on the public reads, namely fastp trimming at Q25 and MiXCR clone calling, and kept in-frame beta chains. Identical CDR3 proteins give one entry, which carries the most common genes and DNA. V and J calls and clone size were set by TCRdb, not the authors. This sample holds around 340,000 distinct CDR3 sequences; approximately 15% were observed only once. Around 35% of the sample is taken by the ten largest.

V and J are truncated by 0 bases and 9 bases respectively, leaving an intervening sequence of 9 bases. Measured from the cysteine to the phenylalanine, the CDR3 is 12 residues long. Solely the CDR3 DNA is kept, with 36 bases framed from the first base. CDR1 and CDR2, per the germline V gene (reference sequence), are GTSNPN and SVGIG. The paper as a whole reports these results and caveats: No statistical method was used to set the sample size in advance, and investigators knew the group allocation. Most expanded thyroid clonotypes (frequency above 0.001) were also detected in blood, a finding suggesting that blood repertoires may reflect thyroid immune responses. A 13 V-J signature model separated ophthalmopathy from stable hyperthyroidism, with approximately 86% sensitivity and 81% to 82% specificity in cross-validation and 80%/75% in testing. In validation, the model predicted progression to ophthalmopathy a median of about 6 months before onset, with about 64% sensitivity and roughly 73% specificity.

The rearranged segments are TRBV30 and TRBJ2-1, with the identity of the D gene unclear. The sequencing sample was made of blood. The clonotype originates from a man between 25 and 39 years old with Graves' hyperthyroidism. The sequenced DNA: TGTGCCTGGAGTGTACGAGATCTTGAGCAGTTCTTC. The encoded protein is CAWSVRDLEQFF.